This T cell receptor (beta chain) appears in the sequencing data of a study of radiotherapy plus CTLA-4 blockade in lung cancer. Assay used: immunoSEQ multiplex PCR; TCRdb lists only in-frame clones, some missing. The repertoire consists of approximately 110,000 clones, with 81% occurring once and the leading ten covering 3.3%. This CDR3 is built from 13 residues. Germline V gives CDR1 MNHEY, CDR2 SVGAGI. Trimming left V 2 bases short and J 7 bases short, with 8 bases between. The chain joins TRBV6-5 to TRBJ2-2; D is tentatively TRBD1 or TRBD2 (5 bases each). This material consisted of peripheral blood, taken from a patient treated with radiotherapy plus ipilimumab. This TCR was sampled from a human donor with non-small cell lung cancer that progressed on radiotherapy plus ipilimumab. Some clones in this sample may be carry-over from other donors' samples. CDR3 in amino acids: CASSYGGGGELFF. The CDR3 DNA reads TGTGCCAGCAGTTACGGTGGGGGCGGGGAGCTGTTTTTT.